This T cell receptor beta chain comes out of a study of metastatic and nonmetastatic thyroid tumors. The wider study: Malignant and benign thyroid patients had repertoires compared in peripheral blood and tumor or nodule tissue. Notes on the study in general: Reportedly, malignant thyroid tumors had significantly higher TCR beta diversity than benign nodules, in blood and tumor.

Not a single patient had been given any form of treatment at any point before undergoing thyroid surgery. TCRdb re-called clones via MiXCR from the PCR reads. The profile shows about 39,000 clones, around a fifth of them singletons. This clone was found many times. Its antigen remains unidentified. Source material: blood. The receptor was derived from a female donor with papillary thyroid cancer or a benign thyroid nodule (not recorded which). Some clones in this sample may be carry-over from other donors' samples.

CDR3 sequence: CASSPTGANEKLFF. The CDR3 DNA sequence: TGTGCCAGCTCACCGACAGGAGCTAATGAAAAACTGTTTTTT. This chain links TRBV18 with TRBJ1-4; D might be TRBD1 (6 bases). The CDR3 runs to 14 residues. Trimming removed 3 bases at V and 3 bases at J, with 8 bases between. Germline V gives CDR1 KGHSH, CDR2 LQKENI.